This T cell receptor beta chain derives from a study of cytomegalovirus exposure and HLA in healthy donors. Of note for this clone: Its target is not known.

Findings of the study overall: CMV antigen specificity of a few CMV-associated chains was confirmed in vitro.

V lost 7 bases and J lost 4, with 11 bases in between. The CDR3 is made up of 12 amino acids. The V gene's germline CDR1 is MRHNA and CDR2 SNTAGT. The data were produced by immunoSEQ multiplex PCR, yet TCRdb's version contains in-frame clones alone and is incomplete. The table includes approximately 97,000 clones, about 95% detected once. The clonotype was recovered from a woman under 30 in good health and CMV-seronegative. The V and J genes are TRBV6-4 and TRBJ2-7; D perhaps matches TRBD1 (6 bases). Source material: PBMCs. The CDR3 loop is CASTKTGYEQYF. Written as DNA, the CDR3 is TGTGCCAGCACTAAGACAGGTTACGAGCAGTACTTC.